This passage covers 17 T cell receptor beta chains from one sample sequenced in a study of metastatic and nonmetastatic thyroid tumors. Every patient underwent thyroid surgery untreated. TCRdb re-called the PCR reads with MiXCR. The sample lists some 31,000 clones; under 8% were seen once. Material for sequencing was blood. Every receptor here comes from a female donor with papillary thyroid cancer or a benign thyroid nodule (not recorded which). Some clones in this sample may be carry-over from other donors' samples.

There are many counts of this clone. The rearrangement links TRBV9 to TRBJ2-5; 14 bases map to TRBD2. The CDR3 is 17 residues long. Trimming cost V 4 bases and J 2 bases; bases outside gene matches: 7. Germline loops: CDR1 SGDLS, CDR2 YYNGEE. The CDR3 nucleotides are TGTGCCAGCAGCCCTGGGACTAGCGGGGGATTACAAGAGACCCAGTACTTC. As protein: CASSPGTSGGLQETQYF.

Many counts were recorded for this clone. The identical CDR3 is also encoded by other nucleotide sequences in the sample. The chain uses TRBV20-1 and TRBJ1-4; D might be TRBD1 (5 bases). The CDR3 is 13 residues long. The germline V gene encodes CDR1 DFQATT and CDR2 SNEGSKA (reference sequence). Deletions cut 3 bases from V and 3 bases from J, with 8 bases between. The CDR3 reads CSARGGSNEKLFF. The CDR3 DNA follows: TGCAGTGCTAGGGGGGGATCTAATGAAAAACTGTTTTTT.

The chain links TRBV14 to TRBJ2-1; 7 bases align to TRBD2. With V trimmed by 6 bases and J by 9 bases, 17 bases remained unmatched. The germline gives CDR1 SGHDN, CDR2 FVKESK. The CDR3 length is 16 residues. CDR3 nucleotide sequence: TGTGCCAGCAGACTCCTGGGTAGCGGGTACTTGGGTGAGCAGTTCTTC. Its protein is CASRLLGSGYLGEQFF. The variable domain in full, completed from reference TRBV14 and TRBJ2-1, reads EAGVTQFPSHSVIEKGQTVTLRCDPISGHDNLYWYRRVMGKEIKFLLHFVKESKQDESGMPNNRFLAERTGGTYSTLKVQPAELEDSGVYFCASRLLGSGYLGEQFFGPGTRLTVL.

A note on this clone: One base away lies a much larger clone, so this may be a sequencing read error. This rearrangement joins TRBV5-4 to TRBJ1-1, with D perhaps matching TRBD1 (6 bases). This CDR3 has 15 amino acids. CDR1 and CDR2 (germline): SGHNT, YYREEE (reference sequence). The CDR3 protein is CASSPSGTRDTEDFF. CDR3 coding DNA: TGTGCCAGCAGCCCATCCGGGACAAGAGACACTGAAGATTTCTTT.

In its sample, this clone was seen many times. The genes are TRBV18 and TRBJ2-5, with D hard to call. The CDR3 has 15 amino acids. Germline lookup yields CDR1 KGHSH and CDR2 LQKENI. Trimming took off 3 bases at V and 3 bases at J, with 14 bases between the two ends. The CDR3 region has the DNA TGTGCCAGCTCACCTCCAAGCCAGAGGAAAGAGACCCAGTACTTC. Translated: CASSPPSQRKETQYF.

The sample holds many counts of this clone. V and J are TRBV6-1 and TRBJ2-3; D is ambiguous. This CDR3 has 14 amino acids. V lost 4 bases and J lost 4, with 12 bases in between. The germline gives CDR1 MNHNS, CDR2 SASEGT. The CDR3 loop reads CASSGAGAPDTQYF. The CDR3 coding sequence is TGTGCCAGCAGTGGCGCAGGTGCCCCAGATACGCAGTATTTT.

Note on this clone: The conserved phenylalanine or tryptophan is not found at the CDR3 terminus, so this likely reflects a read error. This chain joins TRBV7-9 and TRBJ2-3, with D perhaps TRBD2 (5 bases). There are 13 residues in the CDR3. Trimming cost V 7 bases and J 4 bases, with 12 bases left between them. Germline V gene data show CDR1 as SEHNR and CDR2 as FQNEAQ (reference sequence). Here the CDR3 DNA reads TGTGCCAGCATCTCGAAGAGGGCAGATACGCAGTATCTT. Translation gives CASISKRADTQYL.

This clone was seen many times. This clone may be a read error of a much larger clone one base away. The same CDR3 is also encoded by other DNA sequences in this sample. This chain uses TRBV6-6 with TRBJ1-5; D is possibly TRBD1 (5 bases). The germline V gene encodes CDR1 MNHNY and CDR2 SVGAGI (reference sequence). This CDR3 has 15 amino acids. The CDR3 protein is CAGSYDGTGPQPQHF. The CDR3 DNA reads TGTGCCGGCAGTTACGATGGAACAGGTCCTCAGCCCCAGCATTTT.

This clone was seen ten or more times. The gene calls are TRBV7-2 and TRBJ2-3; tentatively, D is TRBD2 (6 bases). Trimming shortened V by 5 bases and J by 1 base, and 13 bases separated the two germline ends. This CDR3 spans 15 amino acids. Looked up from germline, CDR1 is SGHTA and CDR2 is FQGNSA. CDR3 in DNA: TGTGCCAGCAGCCCCCTTATAGCGGGCACAGATACGCAGTATTTT. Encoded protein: CASSPLIAGTDTQYF.

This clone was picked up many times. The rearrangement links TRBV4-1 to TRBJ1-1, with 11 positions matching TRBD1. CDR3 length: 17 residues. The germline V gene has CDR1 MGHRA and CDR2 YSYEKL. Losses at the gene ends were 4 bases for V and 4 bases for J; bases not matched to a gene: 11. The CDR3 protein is CASSPKGQGALGTEAFF. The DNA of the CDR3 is TGCGCCAGCAGCCCTAAAGGACAGGGGGCGCTTGGCACTGAAGCTTTCTTT.

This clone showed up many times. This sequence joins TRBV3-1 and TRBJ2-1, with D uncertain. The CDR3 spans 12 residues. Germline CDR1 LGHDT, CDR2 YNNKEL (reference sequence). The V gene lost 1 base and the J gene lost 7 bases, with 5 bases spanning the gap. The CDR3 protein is CASSQGTNEQFF. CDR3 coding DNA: TGTGCCAGCAGCCAAGGGACGAATGAGCAGTTCTTC.

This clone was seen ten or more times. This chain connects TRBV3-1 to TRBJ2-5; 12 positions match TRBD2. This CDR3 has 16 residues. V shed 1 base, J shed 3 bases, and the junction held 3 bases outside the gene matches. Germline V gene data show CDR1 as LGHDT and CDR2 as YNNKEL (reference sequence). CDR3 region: CASSQGPSGGEETQYF. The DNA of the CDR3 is TGTGCCAGCAGCCAAGGCCCTAGCGGGGGGGAAGAGACCCAGTACTTC.

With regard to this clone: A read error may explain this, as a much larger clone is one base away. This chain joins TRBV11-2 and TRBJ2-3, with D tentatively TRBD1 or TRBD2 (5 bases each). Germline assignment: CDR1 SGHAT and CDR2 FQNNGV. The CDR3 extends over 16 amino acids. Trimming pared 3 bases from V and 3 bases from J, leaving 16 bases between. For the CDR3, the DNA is TGTGCCAGCAGCTTTATCCCGGGACGAGCGACAGATACGCAGTATTTT. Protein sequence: CASSFIPGRATDTQYF.

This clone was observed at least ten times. DNA of the CDR3: TGTGCCACCAGCAGACAGGGGTCCCTGTACGAAAAACTGTTTTTT. As protein: CATSRQGSLYEKLFF. V gene TRBV15 combines with J gene TRBJ1-4; D is perhaps TRBD1 (6 bases). V lost 2 bases, J lost 8 bases, and 15 bases lay in between. CDR3 length: 15 amino acids. CDR1 and CDR2 from the germline V gene are LNHNV and YYDKDF (reference sequence). Full variable domain (remainder filled in from reference TRBV15 and TRBJ1-4): DAMVIQNPRYQVTQFGKPVTLSCSQTLNHNVMYWYQQKSSQAPKLLFHYYDKDFNNEADTPDNFQSRRPNTSFCFLDIRSPGLGDTAMYLCATSRQGSLYEKLFFGSGTQLSVL.

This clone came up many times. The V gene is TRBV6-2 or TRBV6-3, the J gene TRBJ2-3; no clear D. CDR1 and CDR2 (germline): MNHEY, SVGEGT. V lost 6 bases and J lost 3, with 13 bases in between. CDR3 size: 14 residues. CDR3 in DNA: TGTGCCAGCAGGTCTTGGGTCGCGACAGATACGCAGTATTTT. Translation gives CASRSWVATDTQYF.

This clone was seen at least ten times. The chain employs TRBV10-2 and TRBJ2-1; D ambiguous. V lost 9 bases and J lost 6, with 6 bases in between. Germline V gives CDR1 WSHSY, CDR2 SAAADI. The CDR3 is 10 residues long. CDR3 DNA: TGCGCCAGGCGGCCCAATGAGCAGTTCTTC. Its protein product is CARRPNEQFF.

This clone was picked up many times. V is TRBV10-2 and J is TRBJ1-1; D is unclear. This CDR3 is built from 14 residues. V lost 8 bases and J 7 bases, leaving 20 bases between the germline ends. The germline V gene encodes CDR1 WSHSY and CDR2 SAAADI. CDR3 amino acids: CASGNLQFDIEAFF. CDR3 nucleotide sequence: TGCGCCAGCGGGAATCTGCAGTTCGATATTGAAGCTTTCTTT.